This entry features one T cell receptor (beta chain) sequence. Its antigen target is currently unknown. Per-base quality was not reported, and no clone a single base away is much larger than it. The library was generated by RACE. The listed sequencing device is NextSeq 500. Library preparation attached unique molecular identifiers to individual cDNA molecules for quantitative, reproducible TCR counting. For every blood RNA sample, sequencing covered both the TCR alpha and TCR beta chains. The original pipeline was this. Samples had a median of roughly 100,000 TCRs, with a range from about 23,224 to 690,600. V, J and CDR3 annotation of the TCR reads was performed with the Decombinator software suite. Every sample was subsampled to the same number of TCRs (28,000) for the PS versus PT1 abundance plots. TCRs were defined as expanded if absent before sensitization and observed at least eight times at the 2-week time point. The public reads were quality trimmed at Q25 with fastp and then assembled into clones with MiXCR by TCRdb, keeping productive beta chains. Merged by CDR3 protein, the rows form single entries marked with the most common genes and DNA. TCRdb, not the authors, supplied the V and J calls. Here the sample has about 120,000 distinct CDR3 sequences; approximately 15% occur a single time. The ten top clones hold around 0.99% of the sample.

This sample stems from a study of human T cells and chemical hapten exposure (dated by TCRdb to about 2021). With respect to the entire study: For sensitization, 2% DPC in acetone was applied to a roughly 2 cm by roughly 2 cm area of upper inner arm skin. Patch testing on the upper back used Finn chambers containing 0.01% DPC, with scoring done after 6 days according to International Contact Dermatitis Research Group standards. Some 29 alopecia patients gave blood for TCR sequencing at one to four time points (pre-sensitization, 2, 6 and 24 weeks). Libraries were pooled for sequencing, and per-sample TCR yields varied mainly because of small differences in library volumes within the pool. Blood samples were taken from patients before sensitization (week 0) and then at 2, 6 and about 24 weeks after DPC sensitization. The patient cohort, mostly female, included alopecia areata with under or over 50% scalp involvement, alopecia totalis and alopecia universalis. Weekly therapeutic DPC doses were additionally applied to the scalp of patients throughout the roughly 23-week study period. Peripheral blood TCR repertoire changes were tracked in vivo in alopecia patients during primary and secondary sensitization to the hapten diphenylcyclopropenone (DPC). What the research found in general, with its limitations: The number of TCRs above 1 in 1000 frequency did not change with DPC sensitization; there was no evidence of global repertoire structure alterations. Compared with pre-sensitization or healthy control sets, expanded TCRs formed significantly more large CDR3 similarity clusters, which is consistent with antigen-driven responses. Repeated subsampling changed both the strength of the expansion versus patch-test correlation and the threshold at which the correlation became significant. A positive correlation was found between the number of PT1 expanded TCRs and patch test score, with significance reached at thresholds 8, 16 and 32 but not 4. Because every patient had alopecia, a presumed autoimmune disease, the patients' immune response might differ from that of healthy individuals.

Taken with the paper, the label for time point translates to: patch test 1, 2 weeks after DPC sensitization. In the paper's terms, the treatment or condition label means: therapeutic diphenylcyclopropenone sensitization with weekly scalp DPC. At every patch-test visit, the blood draw took place before the patch test was put on. To be eligible, patients had to be aged 18 to 70, diagnosed with alopecia and judged suitable for DPC therapy, while pregnant patients were excluded. Total RNA was extracted from unfractionated whole blood that had been collected in Tempus Blood RNA tubes. The sample was whole blood, taken in connection with sensitization to the hapten diphenylcyclopropenone (DPC). The TCR comes from a man aged 18 to 30 with alopecia areata. Some clones in this sample may be carry-over from other donors' samples.

The DNA is TGTGCCAGCAGCCGAGACCTCGCAGGAGGCGAGCAGTACTTC. This yields the protein CASSRDLAGGEQYF. The chain was built from TRBV7-9 and TRBJ2-7, with TRBD2 perhaps the D gene, on 5 matching bases. At the junction V is shortened by 5 bases and J by 6 bases, with 17 bases in between. The germline V gene (reference sequence) supplies CDR1 SEHNR and CDR2 FQNEAQ. The CDR3 runs 14 residues from the cysteine to the phenylalanine. Of the read, only the CDR3 DNA is kept; its 42 bases are in frame from base 1.